Below, 31 T cell receptor beta chains from the same sample are listed, as sequenced in a study of glioma-infiltrating T cells. Amplification of TCR alpha and beta CDR3 regions from RNA used iRepertoire nested multiplex PCR. TCRdb re-analysed the multiplex PCR reads in MiXCR, keeping a single row per CDR3 protein. Counted here are around 140,000 distinct CDR3 sequences, around 42% occurring once; the ten biggest clones make up around 20%. Sequencing was done on a sample of glioma tissue, nonneoplastic brain tissue, or PBMCs (not recorded which). All receptors come from a human donor with low-grade glioma or glioblastoma, undergoing nonglioma brain surgery, or in good health (not recorded which).

This chain links TRBV4-1 with TRBJ2-7; D not certain. The CDR3 has 14 residues. Germline V gene data show CDR1 as MGHRA and CDR2 as YSYEKL. Trimming removed 0 bases at V and 2 bases at J, with 8 bases between. This CDR3 is CASSQEAATYEQYF. In nucleotides, the CDR3 is TGCGCCAGCAGCCAAGAGGCAGCAACCTACGAGCAGTACTTC.

The chain is built from TRBV19 and TRBJ1-5; perhaps TRBD1 as D (5 bases). Germline CDR1 LNHDA, CDR2 SQIVND (reference sequence). V shed 7 bases and J shed 11 bases, with 12 bases lying between them. This CDR3 region has 11 residues. The CDR3 DNA is TGTGCCAGTAAGGGAGGGGAGACCCAGCATTTT. Translation gives CASKGGETQHF.

The rearrangement uses TRBV14 and TRBJ2-1, with TRBD1 matching 9 bases. Germline-derived CDR1 and CDR2 are SGHDN and FVKESK. The CDR3 totals 17 residues. V gave up 2 bases and J gave up 4 bases; unmatched junction bases: 9. The CDR3 sequence is CASSQTLGQGIYNEQFF. The DNA for the CDR3 is TGTGCCAGCAGCCAAACACTCGGACAGGGGATTTACAATGAGCAGTTCTTC.

The table lists this clonotype with a few counts. This sequence joins TRBV10-3 and TRBJ2-7; possibly TRBD2 for D (5 bases). Germline V gene sequence: CDR1 ENHRY, CDR2 SYGVKD. The CDR3 runs 12 residues. The V end lost 8 bases, the J end lost 5 bases, and 13 bases lay between the germline ends. The CDR3 loop is CAISRVRDEQYF. Written as DNA, the CDR3 is TGTGCCATCTCGAGGGTCCGGGACGAGCAGTACTTC.

Regarding this clonotype: A much larger clone sits a single nucleotide away, making a read error possible. This chain connects TRBV7-2 to TRBJ2-1; no clear D. V was trimmed by 6 bases and J by 2 bases, leaving 11 bases between them. Looked up from germline, CDR1 is SGHTA and CDR2 is FQGNSA. This CDR3 comprises 14 residues. CDR3 DNA: TGTGCCAGCAGACTTAGGCCCCCCTACAATGAGCAGTTCTTC. This gives the protein CASRLRPPYNEQFF.

J is TRBJ2-3 and V is TRBV6-1; TRBD2 matches 7 bases. This CDR3 is 16 amino acids long. Looked up from germline, CDR1 is MNHNS and CDR2 is SASEGT. V gave up 7 bases and J gave up 2 bases; unmatched junction bases: 12. The CDR3 DNA reads as TGTGCCAGCAACAAACTAGAGGGAGGGCCCACAGATACGCAGTATTTT. It yields the protein CASNKLEGGPTDTQYF.

This clonotype was found a few times. The V and J genes are TRBV28 and TRBJ1-2; possible D gene TRBD1, 5 bases. The CDR3 sequence is 16 residues long. From germline, CDR1 is MDHEN and CDR2 SYDVKM. V dropped 3 bases and J dropped 0 bases, with 14 bases sitting between them. The CDR3 sequence is CASSFSTVTANYGYTF. CDR3 sequence (DNA): TGTGCCAGCAGTTTTTCTACAGTGACAGCTAACTATGGCTACACCTTC.

The chain combines TRBV14 with TRBJ2-7; D is ambiguous. The CDR3 sequence is 12 residues long. The V end lost 0 bases, the J end lost 4 bases, and 4 bases lay between the germline ends. Per germline, CDR1 SGHDN and CDR2 FVKESK. Written as DNA, the CDR3 is TGTGCCAGCAGCCAAGATTGGTACGAGCAGTACTTC. This encodes CASSQDWYEQYF.

The chain uses TRBV19 and TRBJ1-5; tentative D call: TRBD1 (5 bases). V lost 8 bases and J 4 bases, leaving 12 bases between the germline ends. The CDR3 consists of 13 residues. Germline V gene sequence: CDR1 LNHDA, CDR2 SQIVND (reference sequence). This CDR3 is CASPCAGNQPQHF. CDR3 nucleotides: TGTGCCAGTCCCTGCGCAGGGAATCAGCCCCAGCATTTT.

Comments on this clonotype: This may be a read error, as it is one base from a much larger clone. The chain links TRBV6-5 to TRBJ2-3; the D gene is possibly TRBD2 (6 bases). Trimming left V 6 bases short and J 7 bases short, with 23 bases between. The germline gives CDR1 MNHEY, CDR2 SVGAGI. The CDR3 consists of 16 residues. CDR3 sequence: CASSPVASVGTNTQYF. DNA of the CDR3: TGTGCCAGCAGCCCCGTTGCTAGCGTGGGCACGAATACGCAGTATTTT.

This chain links TRBV4-1 with TRBJ1-1; no clear D. Germline V lookup: CDR1 MGHRA, CDR2 YSYEKL. The CDR3 contains 14 residues. Trimming shortened V by 0 bases and J by 11 bases, and 16 bases separated the two germline ends. The CDR3 protein is CASSQEPGPNSAFF. In DNA, the CDR3 is TGCGCCAGCAGCCAAGAACCCGGCCCCAATTCCGCTTTCTTT.

Notes on this clonotype: Sequence at one end of the junction differs from germline and may be a read error. The CDR3 spells CAGSPGGSVRDFF. The CDR3, as DNA: TGTGCCGGCAGCCCAGGGGGCAGCGTAAGAGATTTCTTT. The chain uses TRBV6-2 or TRBV6-3 and TRBJ1-1; 8 nucleotides align to TRBD1. CDR1 and CDR2 (germline): MNHEY, SVGEGT. The CDR3 loop spans 13 amino acids.

The chain joins TRBV28 to TRBJ1-2, with TRBD1 identical over 7 bases. With 5 bases clipped from V and 0 bases from J, the junction kept 9 bases outside the gene matches. From germline, CDR1 is MDHEN and CDR2 SYDVKM. The CDR3 sequence is 16 residues long. The CDR3 bases are TGTGCCAGCAGTCCTCCAGGGGGTATAGCTAACTATGGCTACACCTTC. Protein sequence: CASSPPGGIANYGYTF.

This clonotype was recorded a few times. V and J are TRBV19 and TRBJ1-4; the D is unclear. V lost 4 bases and J lost 7, with 16 bases in between. In germline, CDR1 is LNHDA, CDR2 SQIVND (reference sequence). This CDR3 comprises 15 residues. The CDR3 nucleotides are TGTGCCAGTAGTACTTCAGCCCAACGGGGTGAAAAACTGTTTTTT. Its protein is CASSTSAQRGEKLFF.

This clonotype turned up a few times. The J gene is TRBJ1-6, the V gene TRBV6-5; D might be TRBD1 (5 bases). Germline CDR1 is MNHEY and CDR2 is SVGAGI. This CDR3 is built from 14 residues. V was shortened by 6 bases and J by 7 bases, with 13 bases between the two germline ends. In nucleotides, the CDR3 is TGTGCCAGCAGCCAGCGGGGCCGGAATTCACCCCTCCACTTT. This sequence encodes CASSQRGRNSPLHF.

This clonotype came up once. The chain employs TRBV4-3 and TRBJ2-7; D perhaps matches TRBD1 (5 bases). The CDR3 extends over 15 amino acids. CDR1 is LGHNA, CDR2 YSLEER, per germline. V was trimmed by 0 bases and J by 2 bases, leaving 11 bases between them. This CDR3 is CASSQDHRIAYEQYF. CDR3 coding DNA: TGCGCCAGCAGCCAAGACCACAGGATAGCCTACGAGCAGTACTTC.

This clonotype is a singleton in its sample. This sequence joins TRBV7-9 and TRBJ1-1; 8 nucleotides line up with TRBD1. V shed 5 bases and J 1 base; nucleotides not matched to a gene: 9. This CDR3 is built from 16 residues. The germline V gene has CDR1 SEHNR and CDR2 FQNEAQ (reference sequence). CDR3 amino acids: CASSPTSTGANTEAFF. The DNA for the CDR3 is TGTGCCAGCAGCCCAACCTCGACAGGGGCGAACACTGAAGCTTTCTTT.

This clonotype was detected only a few times. V gene TRBV15 combines with J gene TRBJ2-5; 8 positions agree with TRBD1. The CDR3 is made up of 14 amino acids. V trimming: 2 bases; J trimming: 2 bases; junction bases outside the gene matches: 1. The germline CDR1 and CDR2 sequences are LNHNV and YYDKDF (reference sequence). The CDR3 sequence: CATSRRTGQETQYF. In DNA, the CDR3 is TGTGCCACCAGCAGACGGACAGGGCAAGAGACCCAGTACTTC.

A note on this clonotype: The junction does not match germline at one end; this may be a read error. The chain employs TRBV2 and TRBJ1-2; D is unresolved. Germline lookup yields CDR1 SNHLY and CDR2 FYNNEI. The CDR3 has 12 amino acids. The CDR3, as DNA: TGTGCCAGCAGTGTCCGGGTATATGACTACACCTTC. Residues: CASSVRVYDYTF.

This clonotype came up many times. The chain is built from TRBV6-6 and TRBJ2-3; D might be TRBD2 (6 bases). The length of the CDR3 is 16 residues. The V end was cut by 2 bases, the J end by 1 base, with 13 bases between. CDR1 and CDR2 (germline): MNHNY, SVGAGI (reference sequence). This chain's CDR3 is CASSYARGSGTDTQYF. The CDR3 coding sequence is TGTGCCAGCAGTTACGCTCGGGGGTCGGGCACAGATACGCAGTATTTT.

In this sample, this clonotype turned up a few times. The gene calls are TRBV6-6 and TRBJ2-2; no clear D gene. V lost 2 bases and J lost 6, with 7 bases in between. CDR3 length: 13 amino acids. Germline V gene lookup returns CDR1 MNHNY and CDR2 SVGAGI (reference sequence). The DNA of the CDR3 is TGTGCCAGCAGTTACGTAACGTCCGGGGAGCTGTTTTTT. It yields the protein CASSYVTSGELFF.

The chain is built from TRBV4-1 and TRBJ1-3, with 7 bases aligning to TRBD1. The V gene's germline CDR1 is MGHRA and CDR2 YSYEKL. V lost 2 bases, J lost 0 bases, and 7 bases stayed unmatched. This CDR3 comprises 17 residues. CDR3 sequence reads: CASSQSPGQHSGNTIYF. The DNA of the CDR3 is TGCGCCAGCAGCCAAAGCCCGGGACAGCACTCTGGAAACACCATATATTTT.

This clonotype was found a few times. This sequence joins TRBV20-1 and TRBJ2-5; no reliable D call. Trimming shortened V by 1 base and J by 5 bases, and 11 bases separated the two germline ends. The germline V gene has CDR1 DFQATT and CDR2 SNEGSKA (reference sequence). CDR3 length equals 13 residues. As DNA, the CDR3 is TGCAGTGCTAGAGGAGGTATACTGGAGACCCAGTACTTC. It encodes CSARGGILETQYF.

The chain links TRBV10-3 to TRBJ2-1; 9 bases agree with TRBD1. With V trimmed by 6 bases and J by 8 bases, 5 bases remained unmatched. Per germline, CDR1 ENHRY and CDR2 SYGVKD. The CDR3 covers 13 residues. The CDR3 DNA is TGTGCCATCAGGGACAGGGGACCCGATGAGCAGTTCTTC. Its translation: CAIRDRGPDEQFF.

The J gene is TRBJ2-7, the V gene TRBV18, with a weak D call TRBD1 (9 bases). With 6 bases removed from V and 2 bases from J, the gap between germline ends came to 20 bases. This CDR3 is built from 16 residues. Looked up from germline, CDR1 is KGHSH and CDR2 is LQKENI. DNA of the CDR3: TGTGCCAGCTCGTCGGGACAGGGACTAGGAACCTACGAGCAGTACTTC. Translated: CASSSGQGLGTYEQYF.

A few counts support this clonotype. The genes are TRBV6-6 and TRBJ1-2; a possible D gene is TRBD1 (6 bases). V was trimmed by 2 bases and J by 4 bases, leaving 20 bases between them. CDR1 is MNHNY, CDR2 SVGAGI, per germline (reference sequence). The CDR3 covers 17 residues. The CDR3: CASSYALDRSGGYGYTF. DNA of the CDR3: TGTGCCAGCAGTTACGCCCTCGACAGGTCCGGAGGCTATGGCTACACCTTC.

This clonotype was counted only a few times. The chain uses TRBV20-1 and TRBJ2-3, with no clear D. With 6 bases removed from V and 0 bases from J, the gap between germline ends came to 16 bases. Germline V lookup: CDR1 DFQATT, CDR2 SNEGSKA (reference sequence). This CDR3 is built from 15 residues. CDR3 loop: CSAVSRFTSTDTQYF. In DNA form, the CDR3 reads TGCAGTGCGGTCAGCAGGTTCACTAGCACAGATACGCAGTATTTT.

DNA of the CDR3: TGTGCCACCAGTGATCCTGGGGCAGGGACGAACACCGGGGAGCTGTTTTTT. Translation: CATSDPGAGTNTGELFF. This sequence joins TRBV24-1 and TRBJ2-2; tentative D call: TRBD1 (5 bases). Germline-derived CDR1 and CDR2 are KGHDR and SFDVKD. V dropped 3 bases and J dropped 0 bases, with 13 bases sitting between them. The CDR3 covers 17 residues.

This chain connects TRBV28 to TRBJ2-2; no definite D call. Germline V lookup: CDR1 MDHEN, CDR2 SYDVKM. V was trimmed by 7 bases and J by 6 bases, leaving 9 bases between them. The CDR3 loop spans 12 amino acids. The CDR3 region is CASISSSGELFF. In DNA, the CDR3 is TGTGCCAGCATATCGAGTTCCGGGGAGCTGTTTTTT.

The chain joins TRBV2 to TRBJ1-2; D is possibly TRBD1 (6 bases). Trimming removed 5 bases at V and 3 bases at J, with 10 bases between. CDR3 length: 13 amino acids. Germline V CDR1 and CDR2: SNHLY, FYNNEI. The CDR3 nucleotides are TGTGCCAGCAGTAGGGGGGGAGACTATGGCTACACCTTC. This translates into CASSRGGDYGYTF.

The chain links TRBV4-2 to TRBJ1-3; 7 nucleotides align to TRBD1. The CDR3 runs to 16 residues. V lost 3 bases to trimming and J lost 0 bases; unmatched junction nucleotides: 5. Per germline, CDR1 LGHNA and CDR2 YNFKEQ. The CDR3 protein is CASSHPGTVSGNTIYF. The CDR3 bases are TGTGCCAGCAGCCACCCCGGGACAGTCTCTGGAAACACCATATATTTT.